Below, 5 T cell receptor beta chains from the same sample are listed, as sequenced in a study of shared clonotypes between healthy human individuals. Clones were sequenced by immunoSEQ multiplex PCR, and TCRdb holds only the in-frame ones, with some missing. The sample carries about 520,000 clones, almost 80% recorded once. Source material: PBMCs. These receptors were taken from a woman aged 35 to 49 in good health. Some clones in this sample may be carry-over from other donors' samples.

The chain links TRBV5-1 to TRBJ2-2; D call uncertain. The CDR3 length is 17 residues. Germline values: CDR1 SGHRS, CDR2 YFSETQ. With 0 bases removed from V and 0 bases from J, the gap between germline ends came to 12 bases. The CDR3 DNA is TGCGCCAGCAGCTTGGAAATGGTGGCAGCGAACACCGGGGAGCTGTTTTTT. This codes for CASSLEMVAANTGELFF.

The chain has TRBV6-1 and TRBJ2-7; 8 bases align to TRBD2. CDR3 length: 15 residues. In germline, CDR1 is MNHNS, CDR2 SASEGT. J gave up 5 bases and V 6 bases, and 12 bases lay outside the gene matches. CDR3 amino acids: CASSPGGAGINEQYF. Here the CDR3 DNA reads TGTGCCAGCAGCCCGGGGGGGGCCGGTATCAACGAGCAGTACTTC.

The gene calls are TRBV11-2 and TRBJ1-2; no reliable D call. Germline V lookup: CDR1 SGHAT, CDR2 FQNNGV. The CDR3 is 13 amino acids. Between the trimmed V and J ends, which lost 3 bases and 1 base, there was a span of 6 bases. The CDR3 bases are TGTGCCAGCAGCTTCGACGGTAACTATGGCTACACCTTC. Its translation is CASSFDGNYGYTF. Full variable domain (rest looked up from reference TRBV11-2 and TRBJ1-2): EAGVAQSPRYKIIEKRQSVAFWCNPISGHATLYWYQQILGQGPKLLIQFQNNGVVDDSQLPKDRFSAERLKGVDSTLKIQPAKLEDSAVYLCASSFDGNYGYTFGSGTRLTVV.

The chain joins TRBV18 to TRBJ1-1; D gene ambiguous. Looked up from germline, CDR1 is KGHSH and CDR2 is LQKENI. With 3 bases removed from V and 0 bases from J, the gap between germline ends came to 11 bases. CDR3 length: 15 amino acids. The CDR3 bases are TGTGCCAGCTCACCCCGCCGGGATATGAACACTGAAGCTTTCTTT. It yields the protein CASSPRRDMNTEAFF.

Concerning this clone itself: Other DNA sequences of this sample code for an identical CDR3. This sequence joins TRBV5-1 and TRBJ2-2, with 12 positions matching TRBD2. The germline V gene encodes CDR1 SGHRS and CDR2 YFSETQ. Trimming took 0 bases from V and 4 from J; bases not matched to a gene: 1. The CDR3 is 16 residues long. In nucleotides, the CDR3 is TGCGCCAGCAGCTTGGTACTAGCGGGGGGCACCGGGGAGCTGTTTTTT. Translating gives CASSLVLAGGTGELFF.